This TCR beta chain was sequenced for a study of T cell repertoires in cytomegalovirus infection. About the research overall: Indicated by public TCR beta signatures were CMV infection and matching HLA type.

TCRdb re-called the reads through MiXCR, storing one row per CDR3 protein. The sample includes about 360,000 distinct CDR3 sequences, around 18% of them seen just once. There are a few counts of this clonotype. The target antigen is unknown. Per germline, CDR1 MNHEY and CDR2 SVGAGI. This CDR3 spans 13 amino acids. V lost 7 bases, J lost 3 bases, and 12 bases lay in between. Findings and caveats of the study: Totalled public TCR beta family frequency picked out people who carried CMV plus the relevant HLA. The ex vivo response showed dominance by HLA-C-restricted CMV-specific TCR beta clonotypes.

V gene TRBV6-5 combines with J gene TRBJ1-2; D perhaps matches TRBD1 (5 bases). The specimen was PBMCs. The TCR was taken from a human donor in good health (CMV status not recorded). Some clones in this sample may be carry-over from other donors' samples. The CDR3 spells CASKETDYYGYTF. CDR3 bases: TGTGCCAGCAAGGAGACAGACTACTATGGCTACACCTTC.